Sequencing of this T cell receptor (beta chain) was carried out in a study of blood T cell repertoires in COVID-19. Method: immunoSEQ multiplex PCR; TCRdb's copy keeps in-frame clones and lacks some. The sample yields 210,000 or so clones, about 85% seen once. Germline CDR1 and CDR2: MGHRA and YSYEKL. Between the trimmed V and J ends, which lost 3 bases and 1 base, there was a span of 14 bases. This CDR3 region has 16 residues. The chain is built from TRBV4-1 and TRBJ2-3; possibly TRBD2 for D (7 bases). Source material: peripheral blood. This clonotype originated in a woman between 18 and 29 years old who had recovered from COVID-19. This chain's CDR3 is CASSHKGGVGTDTQYF. Written as DNA, the CDR3 is TGCGCCAGCAGCCACAAAGGGGGGGTCGGCACAGATACGCAGTATTTT.